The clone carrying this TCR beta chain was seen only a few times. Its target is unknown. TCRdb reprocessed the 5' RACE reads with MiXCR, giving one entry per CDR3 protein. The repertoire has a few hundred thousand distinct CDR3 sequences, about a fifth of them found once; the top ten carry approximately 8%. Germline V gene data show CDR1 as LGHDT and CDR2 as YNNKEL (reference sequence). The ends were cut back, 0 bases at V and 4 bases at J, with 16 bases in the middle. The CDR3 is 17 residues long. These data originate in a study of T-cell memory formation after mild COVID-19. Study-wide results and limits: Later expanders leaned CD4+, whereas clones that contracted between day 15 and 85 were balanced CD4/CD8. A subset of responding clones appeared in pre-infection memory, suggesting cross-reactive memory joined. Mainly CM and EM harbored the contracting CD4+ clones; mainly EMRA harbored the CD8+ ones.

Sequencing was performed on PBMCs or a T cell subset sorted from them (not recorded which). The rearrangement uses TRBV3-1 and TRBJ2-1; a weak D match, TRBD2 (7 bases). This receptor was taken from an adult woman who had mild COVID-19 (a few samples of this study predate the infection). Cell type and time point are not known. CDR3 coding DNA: TGTGCCAGCAGCCAAGATCGGGGGCGGGAGAGGTACAATGAGCAGTTCTTC. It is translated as CASSQDRGRERYNEQFF.